This passage covers 27 T cell receptor beta chains from one sample sequenced in a study of T-cell reconstitution after alpha-beta-depleted transplantation in children. A TCRbeta library incorporating unique molecular identifiers was prepared. TCRdb recomputed calls from the PCR reads with MiXCR, one row per CDR3 protein. Of some 840,000 distinct CDR3 sequences in the sample, roughly 15% are singletons; the top ten hold roughly 4.8%. The sample in question was PBMCs, mostly from graft donor cells, obtained 360 days after TCRalphabeta/CD19-depleted stem cell transplant. The receptor source for this set is a male patient between 5 and 17 years old who had a stem cell transplant for acute lymphoblastic leukemia, so the T cells may come from the graft donor.

The sample holds many counts of this clonotype. This chain uses TRBV20-1 with TRBJ2-7; 14 bases map to TRBD2. CDR3 length equals 18 residues. Per the germline V gene, CDR1 is DFQATT and CDR2 is SNEGSKA (reference sequence). Trimming took 3 bases from V and 1 from J; bases not matched to a gene: 11. In nucleotides, the CDR3 is TGCAGTGCTAGTGGACTAGCGGGAGGTGGAAGGTCGTCCTACGAGCAGTACTTC. It yields the protein CSASGLAGGGRSSYEQYF.

The chain recombines TRBV12-5 with TRBJ2-7; D tentatively reads TRBD1 or TRBD2 (5 bases each). V was trimmed by 9 bases and J by 3 bases, leaving 18 bases between them. The CDR3 spans 14 residues. Germline lookup yields CDR1 LGHNT and CDR2 FRNRAP. The CDR3 nucleotides are TGTGCTAGCGAAGGGGTTCATGAGGGCTACGAGCAGTACTTC. Encoded protein: CASEGVHEGYEQYF.

This clonotype was seen more than once but under ten times. The chain uses TRBV7-9 and TRBJ1-1; no clear D. CDR1 and CDR2 (germline): SEHNR, FQNEAQ (reference sequence). The CDR3 has 14 residues. Trimming stripped 8 bases from V and 5 bases from J, with 18 bases between. The chain's CDR3 is CASRPARASTEAFF. DNA for the CDR3: TGTGCCAGCCGCCCGGCCCGGGCCTCAACTGAAGCTTTCTTT.

Turning to this clonotype: A much larger clone is a single base away; this may be a read error. V and J are TRBV5-1 and TRBJ2-3; D gene uncertain. The CDR3 is 14 residues long. Germline V CDR1 and CDR2: SGHRS, YFSETQ. CDR3 amino acids: CASSFHHSTDTQCF. In DNA form, the CDR3 reads TGCGCCAGCAGCTTCCATCATAGCACAGATACGCAGTGTTTT. The full variable domain, its missing parts supplied by reference TRBV5-1 and TRBJ2-3, is KAGVTQTPRYLIKTRGQQVTLSCSPISGHRSVSWYQQTPGQGLQFLFEYFSETQRNKGNFPGRFSGRQFSNSRSEMNVSTLELGDSALYLCASSFHHSTDTQCFGPGTRLTVL.

V is TRBV5-5 and J is TRBJ2-7, with 7 bases that match TRBD2. The trim removed 1 base at V and 3 bases at J, leaving 7 bases unmatched. This CDR3 has 15 amino acids. Looked up from germline, CDR1 is SGHKS and CDR2 is YYEKEE (reference sequence). CDR3 in DNA: TGTGCCAGCAGCTTGCTGGGCGGGGGTAACTACGAGCAGTACTTC. Residues: CASSLLGGGNYEQYF. The variable domain in full, completed from reference TRBV5-5 and TRBJ2-7, reads DAGVTQSPTHLIKTRGQQVTLRCSPISGHKSVSWYQQVLGQGPQFIFQYYEKEERGRGNFPDRFSARQFPNYSSELNVNALLLGDSALYLCASSLLGGGNYEQYFGPGTRLTVT.

Ten or more counts support this clonotype. The chain joins TRBV7-2 to TRBJ2-3, with TRBD2 matching over 10 bases. J gave up 3 bases and V 5 bases, and 8 bases lay outside the gene matches. The CDR3 runs to 16 residues. CDR1 and CDR2 from the germline V gene are SGHTA and FQGNSA. CDR3 sequence: CASSAQPAGGTDTQYF. CDR3 nucleotides: TGTGCCAGCAGCGCCCAGCCAGCGGGAGGGACAGATACGCAGTATTTT.

This chain joins TRBV6-5 and TRBJ1-5, with TRBD1 matching 7 bases. CDR1 and CDR2 from the germline V gene are MNHEY and SVGAGI. The J segment lost 2 bases and the V segment lost 5 bases, leaving 6 bases of the junction unmatched. This CDR3 contains 15 residues. CDR3 coding DNA: TGTGCCAGCAGTCCGGACAGGAAGGGCAATCAGCCCCAGCATTTT. This gives the protein CASSPDRKGNQPQHF.

This clonotype was counted many times. The rearrangement joins TRBV5-1 to TRBJ2-1; 11 nucleotides agree with TRBD2. The CDR3 extends over 20 amino acids. Germline assignment: CDR1 SGHRS and CDR2 YFSETQ. V lost 0 bases to trimming and J lost 0 bases; unmatched junction nucleotides: 11. As DNA, the CDR3 is TGCGCCAGCAGCTTGGCCAAACTAGCGGGAGCGTTAAGCTCCTACAATGAGCAGTTCTTC. Its translation is CASSLAKLAGALSSYNEQFF.

In this sample, this clonotype turned up a few times. The V call is TRBV25-1, the J call TRBJ2-1; 9 bases match TRBD1. Germline assignment: CDR1 MGHDK and CDR2 SYGVNS. The CDR3 is 16 amino acids. V lost 1 base, J lost 5 bases, and 6 bases stayed unmatched. The CDR3 DNA reads TGTGCCAGCAGTGAATGGACCGGGACAGGGCACAATGAGCAGTTCTTC. It specifies CASSEWTGTGHNEQFF.

This clonotype was detected a few times. The V call is TRBV5-5, the J call TRBJ1-6; 7 nucleotides agree with TRBD1. The CDR3 totals 14 residues. The germline V gene has CDR1 SGHKS and CDR2 YYEKEE (reference sequence). The V segment lost 2 bases and the J segment 10 bases; nucleotides outside the gene matches: 6. CDR3 loop: CASSFRQGASPLHF. In DNA form, the CDR3 reads TGTGCCAGCAGCTTCCGACAGGGTGCCTCACCCCTCCACTTT.

The CDR3 DNA reads TGCAGTCTCTGGGGGGGACTAGCGGGGGCCACCGGGGAGCTGTTTTTT. It translates to CSLWGGLAGATGELFF. The rearrangement joins TRBV20-1 to TRBJ2-2; TRBD2 matches 14 bases. The V gene's germline CDR1 is DFQATT and CDR2 SNEGSKA (reference sequence). This CDR3 region has 16 residues. Trimming took 8 bases from V and 4 from J; bases not matched to a gene: 9.

The chain has TRBV5-1 and TRBJ2-5; TRBD2 matches 8 bases. Trimming at V came to 0 bases and at J to 1 base, leaving 5 bases not matched to a gene. CDR3 length: 16 amino acids. In germline, CDR1 is SGHRS, CDR2 YFSETQ. In DNA form, the CDR3 reads TGCGCCAGCAGCTTGGCAAGCGGGAGTCTCCAAGAGACCCAGTACTTC. Its protein is CASSLASGSLQETQYF.

The chain employs TRBV7-9 and TRBJ2-1; D remains unclear. V was shortened by 2 bases and J by 6 bases, with 14 bases between the two germline ends. This CDR3 has 15 residues. Per the germline V gene, CDR1 is SEHNR and CDR2 is FQNEAQ (reference sequence). This chain's CDR3 is CASSLPRVSLNEQFF. The CDR3 nucleotides are TGTGCCAGCAGCTTACCAAGGGTCTCGCTCAATGAGCAGTTCTTC.

This rearrangement joins TRBV12-3 or TRBV12-4 to TRBJ2-2; D is uncertain. The CDR3 consists of 14 residues. V was trimmed by 3 bases and J by 7 bases, leaving 12 bases between them. CDR3 DNA: TGTGCCAGCAGTTTCGCGACCTCAGGCGGGGAGCTGTTTTTT. This translates into CASSFATSGGELFF.

Ten or more counts support this clonotype. J is TRBJ2-1 and V is TRBV6-5, with unresolved D. From germline, CDR1 is MNHEY and CDR2 SVGAGI. V was clipped by 4 bases and J by 2 bases, with 9 bases between them. CDR3 length: 14 amino acids. Here the CDR3 reads CASSFYWAYNEQFF. The CDR3 nucleotides are TGTGCCAGCAGTTTTTATTGGGCCTACAATGAGCAGTTCTTC.

This clonotype was counted only a few times. The chain combines TRBV2 with TRBJ2-2; D ambiguous. The length of the CDR3 is 13 residues. The V and J ends lost 8 bases and 7 bases respectively, with 14 bases between them. CDR1 is SNHLY, CDR2 FYNNEI, per germline. The CDR3 region has the DNA TGTGCCAGCGAAGTCCGGGCTCTCGGGGAGCTGTTTTTT. This translates into CASEVRALGELFF.

This clonotype was recorded a few times. This chain connects TRBV4-1 to TRBJ2-1, with 8 nucleotides matching TRBD1. V gave up 0 bases and J gave up 4 bases; unmatched junction bases: 11. The CDR3 runs 18 residues. Germline V CDR1 and CDR2: MGHRA, YSYEKL. The CDR3 coding sequence is TGCGCCAGCAGCCAAGACGACGACAGGGGCTTCCCGTACAATGAGCAGTTCTTC. This gives the protein CASSQDDDRGFPYNEQFF.

The chain employs TRBV29-1 and TRBJ2-1; D might be TRBD1 (5 bases). Germline lookup yields CDR1 SQVTM and CDR2 ANQGSEA. This CDR3 contains 11 residues. CDR3 protein: CRCDSYNEQFF. The CDR3 coding sequence is TGCAGGTGCGACAGTTACAATGAGCAGTTCTTC.

The CDR3: CASSITGGTQRYEQYF. The DNA of the CDR3 is TGTGCCAGTAGTATTACAGGGGGAACGCAAAGGTACGAGCAGTACTTC. The chain joins TRBV19 to TRBJ2-7; 8 bases line up with TRBD1. CDR1 and CDR2 (germline): LNHDA, SQIVND (reference sequence). V dropped 3 bases and J dropped 4; count of bases not matched to a gene: 11. The CDR3 sequence is 16 residues long. The variable domain in full, with the rest retrieved from reference TRBV19 and TRBJ2-7, is DGGITQSPKYLFRKEGQNVTLSCEQNLNHDAMYWYRQDPGQGLRLIYYSQIVNDFQKGDIAEGYSVSREKKESFPLTVTSAQKNPTAFYLCASSITGGTQRYEQYFGPGTRLTVT.

This clonotype was found a few times. CDR3 nucleotide sequence: TGTGCCAGCAGCATCCAAGGTGCGGGAGTCAAAGATACGCAGTATTTT. Its protein is CASSIQGAGVKDTQYF. The chain recombines TRBV7-9 with TRBJ2-3; TRBD2 matches at 7 bases. V shed 5 bases, J shed 5 bases, and the junction held 13 bases outside the gene matches. The CDR3 is 16 amino acids. Germline V lookup: CDR1 SEHNR, CDR2 FQNEAQ (reference sequence).

This clonotype was counted many times. The CDR3 here is CASSLWGGLISQPQHF. Written as DNA, the CDR3 is TGTGCCAGCAGTTTATGGGGGGGGCTTATTTCTCAGCCCCAGCATTTT. The chain recombines TRBV28 with TRBJ1-5; D perhaps matches TRBD1 (6 bases). This CDR3 has 16 amino acids. Trimming removed 0 bases at V and 6 bases at J, with 15 bases between. Per the germline V gene, CDR1 is MDHEN and CDR2 is SYDVKM.

This clonotype was recorded a few times. The rearrangement uses TRBV20-1 and TRBJ1-4, with 9 bases that match TRBD1. The germline gives CDR1 DFQATT, CDR2 SNEGSKA (reference sequence). The V gene end was trimmed by 5 bases and the J gene end by 3 bases; junction bases not matched to a gene: 1. This CDR3 has 13 amino acids. This CDR3 is CSAYRGPNEKLFF. For the CDR3, the DNA is TGCAGTGCTTACAGGGGGCCTAATGAAAAACTGTTTTTT.

This clonotype has a count of ten or more. This sequence joins TRBV12-3 or TRBV12-4 and TRBJ2-7; TRBD1 aligns across 10 bases. The CDR3 is 13 residues long. J lost 4 bases, V lost 6 bases, and 3 bases had no gene match. The CDR3 sequence is CASSWDRGYEQYF. The DNA for the CDR3 is TGTGCCAGCAGCTGGGACAGGGGATACGAGCAGTACTTC.

This clonotype was recorded many times. The rearrangement links TRBV3-1 to TRBJ1-3; the D is unclear. Germline V gives CDR1 LGHDT, CDR2 YNNKEL (reference sequence). The CDR3 is 14 residues long. Trimming took off 4 bases at V and 0 bases at J, with 7 bases between the two ends. The CDR3 reads CASSRTASGNTIYF. In nucleotides, the CDR3 is TGTGCCAGCAGCCGGACGGCCTCTGGAAACACCATATATTTT.

This clonotype was counted only a few times. The chain has TRBV4-1 and TRBJ2-5; 10 bases match TRBD2. Trimming removed 1 base from V and 2 bases from J; junction bases left unmatched: 10. CDR3 length equals 18 residues. Germline values: CDR1 MGHRA, CDR2 YSYEKL. The CDR3 DNA reads TGCGCCAGCAGCCAAGTCCTAGCGGGAGTCAGTGGGCAAGAGACCCAGTACTTC. Amino acids: CASSQVLAGVSGQETQYF.

The chain employs TRBV4-1 and TRBJ2-2; D is possibly TRBD2 (6 bases). The CDR3 contains 16 residues. Trimming cost V 1 base and J 4 bases, with 13 bases left between them. Germline CDR1 reads MGHRA; CDR2 reads YSYEKL. The CDR3 DNA reads as TGCGCCAGCAGCCAAGCTGGGGGGACCCTCACCGGGGAGCTGTTTTTT. Protein sequence: CASSQAGGTLTGELFF.

In this sample, this clonotype turned up a few times. This rearrangement joins TRBV20-1 to TRBJ2-7; no firm D call. Germline V gene lookup returns CDR1 DFQATT and CDR2 SNEGSKA (reference sequence). Trimming took 1 base from V and 2 from J, leaving 15 bases between them. The CDR3 totals 15 residues. The CDR3 nucleotides read TGCAGTGCTAGAGTCCTCAGCCCAACCCCCTACGAGCAGTACTTC. Encoded protein: CSARVLSPTPYEQYF.